This TCR beta chain was identified during a study of post-analysis software for immune sequencing data. Broader study findings: The study found TRBV5-6, TRBV5-1 and TRBV20-1 among five or six TRBV segments more frequent in patients than controls.

To note about this clonotype: Its antigen is currently unknown.

Carried by the TCR beta cDNA libraries were unique molecular identifiers. A single record per CDR3 protein comes from TCRdb applying MiXCR to the PCR reads. The table records about 460,000 distinct CDR3 sequences, roughly 46% of them present only once. CDR1 LGHDT and CDR2 YNNKEL come from the germline V gene (reference sequence). V lost 4 bases and J lost 7; bases outside the gene matches: 6. The CDR3 loop spans 15 amino acids. The TCR comes from a girl under 18 with multiple sclerosis. The chain uses TRBV3-1 and TRBJ2-1, with 11 bases aligning to TRBD2. Specimen: blood. The CDR3 here is CASSLASGRWNEQFF. For the CDR3, the DNA is TGTGCCAGCAGCCTGGCTAGCGGGAGGTGGAATGAGCAGTTCTTC.